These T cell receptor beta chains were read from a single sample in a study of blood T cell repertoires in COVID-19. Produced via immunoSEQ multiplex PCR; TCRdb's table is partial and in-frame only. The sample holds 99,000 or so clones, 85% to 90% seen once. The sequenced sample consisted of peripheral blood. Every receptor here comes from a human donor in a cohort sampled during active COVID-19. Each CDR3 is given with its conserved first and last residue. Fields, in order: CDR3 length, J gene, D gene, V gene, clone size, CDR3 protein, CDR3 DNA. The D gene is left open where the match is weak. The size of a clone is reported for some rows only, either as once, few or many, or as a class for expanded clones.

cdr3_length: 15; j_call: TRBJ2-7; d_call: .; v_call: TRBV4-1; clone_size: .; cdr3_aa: CASSFRLGSSYEQYF; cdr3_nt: TGCGCCAGCAGCTTTCGGTTGGGGAGCTCCTACGAGCAGTACTTC
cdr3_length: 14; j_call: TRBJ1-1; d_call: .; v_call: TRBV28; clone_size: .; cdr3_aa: CASGLIPGLTEAFF; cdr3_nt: TGTGCCAGCGGCCTTATACCAGGGCTCACTGAAGCTTTCTTT
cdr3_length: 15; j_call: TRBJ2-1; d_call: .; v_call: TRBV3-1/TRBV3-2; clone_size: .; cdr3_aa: CASSQEASGFDEQFF; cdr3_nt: TGTGCCAGCAGCCAAGAGGCTAGTGGTTTCGATGAGCAGTTCTTC
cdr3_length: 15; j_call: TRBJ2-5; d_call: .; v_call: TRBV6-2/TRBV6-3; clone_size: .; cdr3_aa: CASSYAGTTQETQYF; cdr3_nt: TGTGCCAGCAGTTACGCGGGGACGACCCAAGAGACCCAGTACTTC
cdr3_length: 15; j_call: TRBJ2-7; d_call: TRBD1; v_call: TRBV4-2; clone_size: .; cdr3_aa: CASSLGTGGSYEQYF; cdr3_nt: TGTGCCAGCAGCCTCGGGACAGGGGGTTCCTACGAGCAGTACTTC
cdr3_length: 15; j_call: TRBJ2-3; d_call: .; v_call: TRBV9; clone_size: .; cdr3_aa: CASSVRGQGIGTQYF; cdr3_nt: TGTGCCAGCAGCGTAAGAGGCCAGGGTATAGGTACGCAGTATTTT
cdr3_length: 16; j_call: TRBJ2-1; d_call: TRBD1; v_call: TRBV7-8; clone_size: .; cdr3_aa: CASSRGQGRSYNEQFF; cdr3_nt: TGTGCCAGCAGCCGGGGACAGGGGCGCAGTTACAATGAGCAGTTCTTC
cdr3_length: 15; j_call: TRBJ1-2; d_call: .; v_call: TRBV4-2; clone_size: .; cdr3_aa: CASSQTLSGVYGYTF; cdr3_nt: TGTGCCAGCAGCCAAACCCTCAGTGGAGTCTATGGCTACACCTTC
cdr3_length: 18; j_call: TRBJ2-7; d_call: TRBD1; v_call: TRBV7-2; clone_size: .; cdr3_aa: CASSLVGSRGQESYEQYF; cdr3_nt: TGTGCCAGCAGCTTAGTAGGGTCTCGGGGACAGGAATCCTACGAGCAGTACTTC
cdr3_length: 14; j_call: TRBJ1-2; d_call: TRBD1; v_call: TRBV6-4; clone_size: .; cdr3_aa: CASSSGQGVNGYTF; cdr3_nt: TGTGCCAGCAGCTCGGGACAGGGGGTTAATGGCTACACCTTC
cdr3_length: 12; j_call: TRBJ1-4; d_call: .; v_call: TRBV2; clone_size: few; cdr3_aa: CASNTGWKKLFF; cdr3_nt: TGTGCCAGCAACACAGGGTGGAAAAAACTGTTTTTT
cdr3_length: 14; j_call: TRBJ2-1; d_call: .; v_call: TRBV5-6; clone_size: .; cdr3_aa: CASSLGSSYNEQFF; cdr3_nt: TGTGCCAGCAGCTTGGGGAGCTCCTACAATGAGCAGTTCTTC
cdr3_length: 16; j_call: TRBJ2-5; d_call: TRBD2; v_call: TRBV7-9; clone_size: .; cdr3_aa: CASSSETSGEVETQYF; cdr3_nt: TGTGCCAGCAGCTCGGAGACTAGCGGGGAAGTGGAGACCCAGTACTTC
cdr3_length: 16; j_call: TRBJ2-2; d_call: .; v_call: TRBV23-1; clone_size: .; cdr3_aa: CASRPKAAANTGELFF; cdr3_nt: TGCGCCAGCAGGCCTAAGGCAGCGGCGAACACCGGGGAGCTGTTTTTT
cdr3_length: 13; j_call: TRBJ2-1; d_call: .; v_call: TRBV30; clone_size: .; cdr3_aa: CAWSQQGVREQFF; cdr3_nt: TGTGCCTGGAGTCAACAGGGAGTTCGTGAGCAGTTCTTC
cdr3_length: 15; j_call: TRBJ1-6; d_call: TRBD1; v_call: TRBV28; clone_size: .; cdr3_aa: CASYRGVNIGSPLHF; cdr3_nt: TGTGCCAGCTACAGGGGGGTAAATATAGGTTCACCCCTCCACTTT
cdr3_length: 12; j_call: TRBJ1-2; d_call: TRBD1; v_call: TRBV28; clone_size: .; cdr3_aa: CASRTGGRGYTF; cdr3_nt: TGTGCCAGCAGGACAGGGGGGCGGGGCTACACCTTC
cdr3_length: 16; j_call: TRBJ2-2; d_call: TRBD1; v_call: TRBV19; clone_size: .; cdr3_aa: CASSPRDRDLTGELFF; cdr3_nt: TGTGCCAGTAGTCCCCGGGACAGAGATTTGACCGGGGAGCTGTTTTTT
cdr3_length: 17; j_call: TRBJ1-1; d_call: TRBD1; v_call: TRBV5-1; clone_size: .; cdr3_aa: CASSKGQKFSMNTEAFF; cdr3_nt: TGCGCCAGCAGCAAGGGACAGAAGTTCTCTATGAACACTGAAGCTTTCTTT
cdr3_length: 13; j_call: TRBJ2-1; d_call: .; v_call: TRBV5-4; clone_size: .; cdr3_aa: CASSSRNYNEQFF; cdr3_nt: TGTGCCAGCAGCTCCAGGAACTACAATGAGCAGTTCTTC
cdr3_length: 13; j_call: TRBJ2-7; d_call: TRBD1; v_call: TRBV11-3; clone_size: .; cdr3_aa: CASSASRGREQYF; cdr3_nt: TGTGCCAGCAGCGCCTCCAGGGGGCGGGAGCAGTACTTC
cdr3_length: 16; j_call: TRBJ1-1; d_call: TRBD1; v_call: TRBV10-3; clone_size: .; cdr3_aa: CAISESQGARSTEAFF; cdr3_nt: TGTGCCATCAGTGAGTCACAGGGGGCGCGGAGCACTGAAGCTTTCTTT
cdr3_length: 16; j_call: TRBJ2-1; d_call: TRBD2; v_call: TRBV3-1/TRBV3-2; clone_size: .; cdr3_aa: CASSQTGRALSNEQFF; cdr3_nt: TGTGCCAGCAGCCAGACGGGGAGGGCCCTGAGCAATGAGCAGTTCTTC
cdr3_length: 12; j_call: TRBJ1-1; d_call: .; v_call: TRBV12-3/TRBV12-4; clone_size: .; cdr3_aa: CASSVWGEEAFF; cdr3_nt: TGTGCCAGCAGTGTCTGGGGCGAAGAAGCTTTCTTT
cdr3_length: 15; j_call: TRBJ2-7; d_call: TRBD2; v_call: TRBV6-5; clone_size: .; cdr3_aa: CASHHGLAASYEQYF; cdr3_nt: TGTGCCAGCCACCACGGACTAGCAGCATCCTACGAGCAGTACTTC
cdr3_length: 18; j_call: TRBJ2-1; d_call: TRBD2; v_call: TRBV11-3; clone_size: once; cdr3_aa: CASSLPPGGGGPYSEQFF; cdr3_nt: TGTGCCAGCAGCTTGCCCCCGGGTGGCGGGGGGCCGTACAGTGAGCAGTTCTTC
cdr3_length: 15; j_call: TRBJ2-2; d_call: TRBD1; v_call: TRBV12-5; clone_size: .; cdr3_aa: CASGTGQANTGELFF; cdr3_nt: TGTGCTAGTGGCACTGGACAGGCCAACACCGGGGAGCTGTTTTTT
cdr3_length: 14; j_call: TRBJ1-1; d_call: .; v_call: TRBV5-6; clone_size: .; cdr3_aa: CASSLGRGTTEAFF; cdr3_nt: TGTGCCAGCAGCCTAGGGCGGGGGACCACTGAAGCTTTCTTT
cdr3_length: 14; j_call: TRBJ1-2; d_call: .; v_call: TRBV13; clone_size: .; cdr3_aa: CASSLEFGGYGYTF; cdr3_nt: TGTGCCAGCAGCTTAGAATTTGGGGGGTATGGCTACACCTTC
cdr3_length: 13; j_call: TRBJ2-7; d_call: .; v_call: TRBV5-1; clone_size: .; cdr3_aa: CASSGRVTYEQYF; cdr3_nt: TGCGCCAGCAGCGGCAGGGTCACCTACGAGCAGTACTTC
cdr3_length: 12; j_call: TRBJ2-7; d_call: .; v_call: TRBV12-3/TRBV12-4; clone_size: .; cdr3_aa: CASRGQSYEQYF; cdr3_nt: TGTGCCAGCAGAGGACAGTCCTACGAGCAGTACTTC
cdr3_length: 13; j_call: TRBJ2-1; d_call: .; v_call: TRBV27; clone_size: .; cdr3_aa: CASSFVSYNEQFF; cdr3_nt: TGTGCCAGCAGTTTCGTTTCCTACAATGAGCAGTTCTTC
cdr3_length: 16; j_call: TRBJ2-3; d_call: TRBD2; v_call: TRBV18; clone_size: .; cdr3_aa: CASSPSEVAGVDTQYF; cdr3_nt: TGTGCCAGCTCACCCTCCGAAGTAGCGGGAGTGGATACGCAGTATTTT
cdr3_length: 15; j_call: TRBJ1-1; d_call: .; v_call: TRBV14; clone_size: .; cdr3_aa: CASSPQSWWNTEAFF; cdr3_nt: TGTGCCAGCAGCCCACAAAGTTGGTGGAACACTGAAGCTTTCTTT
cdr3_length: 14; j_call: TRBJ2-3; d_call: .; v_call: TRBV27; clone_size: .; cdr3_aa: CASSPRPGSDTQYF; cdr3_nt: TGTGCCAGCAGTCCACGACCGGGGTCAGATACGCAGTATTTT
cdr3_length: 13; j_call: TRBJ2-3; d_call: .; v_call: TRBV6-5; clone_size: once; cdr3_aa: CASPTSIRDTQYF; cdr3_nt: TGTGCCAGCCCGACTAGTATTAGAGATACGCAGTATTTT
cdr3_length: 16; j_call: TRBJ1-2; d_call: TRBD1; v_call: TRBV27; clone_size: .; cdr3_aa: CASSLSGTGGTYGYTF; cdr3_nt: TGTGCCAGCAGTTTATCAGGGACAGGGGGAACCTATGGCTACACCTTC
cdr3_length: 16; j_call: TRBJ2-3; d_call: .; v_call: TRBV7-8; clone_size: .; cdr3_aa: CASSLGRLVSADTQYF; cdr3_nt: TGTGCCAGCAGCTTAGGGAGACTCGTGTCCGCAGATACGCAGTATTTT
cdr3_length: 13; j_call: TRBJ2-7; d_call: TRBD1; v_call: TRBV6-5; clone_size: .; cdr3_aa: CASKVETGGQQYF; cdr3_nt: TGTGCCAGCAAGGTGGAAACAGGGGGACAGCAGTACTTC
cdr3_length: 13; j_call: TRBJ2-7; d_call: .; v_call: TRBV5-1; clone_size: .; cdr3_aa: CASSLVWTDEQYF; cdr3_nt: TGCGCCAGCAGCTTGGTCTGGACAGACGAGCAGTACTTC
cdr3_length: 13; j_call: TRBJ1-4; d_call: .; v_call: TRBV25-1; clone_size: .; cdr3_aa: CASSESGNEKLFF; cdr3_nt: TGTGCCAGCAGTGAATCGGGGAATGAAAAACTGTTTTTT
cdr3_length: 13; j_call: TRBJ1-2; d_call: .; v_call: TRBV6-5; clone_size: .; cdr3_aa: CASSYSTEGGYTF; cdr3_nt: TGTGCCAGCAGTTACTCGACGGAGGGTGGCTACACCTTC